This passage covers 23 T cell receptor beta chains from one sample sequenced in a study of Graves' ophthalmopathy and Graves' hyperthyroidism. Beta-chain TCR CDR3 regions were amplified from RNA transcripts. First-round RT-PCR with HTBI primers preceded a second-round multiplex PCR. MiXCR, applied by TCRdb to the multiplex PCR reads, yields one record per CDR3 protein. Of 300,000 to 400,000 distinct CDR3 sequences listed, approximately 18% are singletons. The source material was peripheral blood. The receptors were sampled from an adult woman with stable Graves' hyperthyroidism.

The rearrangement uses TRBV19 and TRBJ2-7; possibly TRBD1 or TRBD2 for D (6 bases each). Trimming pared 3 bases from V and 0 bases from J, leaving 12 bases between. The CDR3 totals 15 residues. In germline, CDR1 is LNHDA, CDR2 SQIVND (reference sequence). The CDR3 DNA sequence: TGTGCCAGTAGTATGGGGTCGGGGGCCTCCTACGAGCAGTACTTC. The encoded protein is CASSMGSGASYEQYF.

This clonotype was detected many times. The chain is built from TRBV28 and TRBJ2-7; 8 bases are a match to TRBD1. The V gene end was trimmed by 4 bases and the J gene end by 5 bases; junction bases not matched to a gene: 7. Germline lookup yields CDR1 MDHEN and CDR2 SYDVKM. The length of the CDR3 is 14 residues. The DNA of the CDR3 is TGTGCCAGCAGTTCCGTGGGACAGGCCAACGAGCAGTACTTC. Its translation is CASSSVGQANEQYF.

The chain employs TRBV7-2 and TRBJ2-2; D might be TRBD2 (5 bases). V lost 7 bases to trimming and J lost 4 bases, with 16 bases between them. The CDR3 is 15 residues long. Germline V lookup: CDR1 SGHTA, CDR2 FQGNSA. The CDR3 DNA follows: TGTGCCAGCATCATCGGACTGGAGAGCACCGGGGAGCTGTTTTTT. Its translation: CASIIGLESTGELFF.

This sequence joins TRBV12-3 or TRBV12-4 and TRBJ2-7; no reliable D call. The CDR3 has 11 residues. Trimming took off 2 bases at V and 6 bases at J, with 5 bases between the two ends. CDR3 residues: CASSLMGEQYF. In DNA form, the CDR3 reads TGTGCCAGCAGTTTAATGGGCGAGCAGTACTTC.

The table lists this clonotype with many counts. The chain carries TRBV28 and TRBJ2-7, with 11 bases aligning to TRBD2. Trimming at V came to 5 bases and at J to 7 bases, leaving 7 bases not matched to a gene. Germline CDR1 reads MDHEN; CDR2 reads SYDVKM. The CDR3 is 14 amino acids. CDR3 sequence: CASSLLAGGGEQYF. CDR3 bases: TGTGCCAGCAGTCTTCTAGCGGGAGGAGGAGAGCAGTACTTC.

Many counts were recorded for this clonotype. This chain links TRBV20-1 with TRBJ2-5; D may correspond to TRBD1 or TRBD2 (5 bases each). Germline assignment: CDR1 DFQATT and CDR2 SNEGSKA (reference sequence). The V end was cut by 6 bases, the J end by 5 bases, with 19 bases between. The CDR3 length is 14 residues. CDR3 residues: CSAPRDPGLETQYF. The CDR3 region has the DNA TGCAGTGCCCCCCGGGACCCGGGGTTGGAGACCCAGTACTTC.

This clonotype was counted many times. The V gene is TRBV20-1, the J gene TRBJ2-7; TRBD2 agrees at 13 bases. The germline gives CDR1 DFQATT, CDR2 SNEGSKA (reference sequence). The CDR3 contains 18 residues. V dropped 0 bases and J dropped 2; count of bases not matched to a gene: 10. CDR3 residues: CSARDSHLLAGGPYEQYF. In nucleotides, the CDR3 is TGCAGTGCTAGAGATTCCCACCTACTAGCGGGAGGGCCCTACGAGCAGTACTTC.

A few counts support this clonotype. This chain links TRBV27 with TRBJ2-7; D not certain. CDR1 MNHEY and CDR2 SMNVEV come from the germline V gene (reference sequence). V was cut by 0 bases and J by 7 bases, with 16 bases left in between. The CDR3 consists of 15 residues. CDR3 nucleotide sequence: TGTGCCAGCAGTTTATCACCACAGCTGTCCGGGGAGCAGTACTTC. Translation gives CASSLSPQLSGEQYF.

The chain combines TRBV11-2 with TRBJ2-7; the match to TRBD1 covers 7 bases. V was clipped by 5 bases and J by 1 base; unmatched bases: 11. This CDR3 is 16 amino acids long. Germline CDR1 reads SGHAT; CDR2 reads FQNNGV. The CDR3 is CASSNPLRGQSYEQYF. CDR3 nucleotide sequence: TGTGCCAGCAGCAACCCTCTGAGGGGACAGTCCTACGAGCAGTACTTC.

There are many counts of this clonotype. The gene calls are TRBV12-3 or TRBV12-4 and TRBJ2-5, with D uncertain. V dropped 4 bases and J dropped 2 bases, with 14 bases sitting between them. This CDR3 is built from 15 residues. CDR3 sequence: CASSSGPILQETQYF. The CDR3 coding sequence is TGTGCCAGCAGTTCCGGACCGATCTTACAAGAGACCCAGTACTTC.

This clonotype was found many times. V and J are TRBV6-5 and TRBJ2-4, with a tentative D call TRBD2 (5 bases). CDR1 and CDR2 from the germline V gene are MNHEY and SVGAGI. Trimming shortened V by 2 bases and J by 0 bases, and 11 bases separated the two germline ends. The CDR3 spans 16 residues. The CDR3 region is CASSYPGNLAKNIQYF. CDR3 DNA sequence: TGTGCCAGCAGTTACCCCGGGAACTTAGCCAAAAACATTCAGTACTTC.

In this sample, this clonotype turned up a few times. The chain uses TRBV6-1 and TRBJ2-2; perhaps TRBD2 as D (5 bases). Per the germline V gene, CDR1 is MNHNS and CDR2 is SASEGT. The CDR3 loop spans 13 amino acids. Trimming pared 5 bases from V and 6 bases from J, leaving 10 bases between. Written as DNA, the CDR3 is TGTGCCAGCAGTATGGACTTTTCCGGGGAGCTGTTTTTT. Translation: CASSMDFSGELFF.

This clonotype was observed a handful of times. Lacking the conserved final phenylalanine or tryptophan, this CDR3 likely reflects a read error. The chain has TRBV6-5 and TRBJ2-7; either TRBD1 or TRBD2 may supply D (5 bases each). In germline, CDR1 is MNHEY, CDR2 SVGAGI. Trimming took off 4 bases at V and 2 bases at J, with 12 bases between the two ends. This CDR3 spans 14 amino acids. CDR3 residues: CASSSYRGTYEQYL. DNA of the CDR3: TGTGCCAGCAGTTCCTACCGGGGCACCTACGAGCAGTACCTC.

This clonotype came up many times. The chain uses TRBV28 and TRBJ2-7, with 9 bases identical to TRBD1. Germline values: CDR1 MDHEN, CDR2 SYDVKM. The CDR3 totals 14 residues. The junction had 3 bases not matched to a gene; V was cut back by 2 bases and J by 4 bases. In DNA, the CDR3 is TGTGCCAGCAGTTTACCCGGGACAGGGTACGAGCAGTACTTC. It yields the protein CASSLPGTGYEQYF.

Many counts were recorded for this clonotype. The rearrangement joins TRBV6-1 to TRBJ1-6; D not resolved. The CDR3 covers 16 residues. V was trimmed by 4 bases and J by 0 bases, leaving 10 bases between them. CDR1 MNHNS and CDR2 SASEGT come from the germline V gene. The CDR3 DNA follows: TGTGCCAGCAGTGCGGGGAGGAGCTCCTATAATTCACCCCTCCACTTT. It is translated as CASSAGRSSYNSPLHF.

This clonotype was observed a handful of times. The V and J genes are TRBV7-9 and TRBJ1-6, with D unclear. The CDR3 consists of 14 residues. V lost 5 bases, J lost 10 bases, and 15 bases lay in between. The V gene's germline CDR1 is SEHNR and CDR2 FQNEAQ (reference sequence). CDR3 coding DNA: TGTGCCAGCAGCAACCGAATTGGGAGGTCACCCCTCCACTTT. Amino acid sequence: CASSNRIGRSPLHF. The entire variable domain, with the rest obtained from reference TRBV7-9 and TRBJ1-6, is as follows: DTGVSQNPRHKITKRGQNVTFRCDPISEHNRLYWYRQTLGQGPEFLTYFQNEAQLEKSRLLSDRFSAERPKGSFSTLEIQRTEQGDSAMYLCASSNRIGRSPLHFGNGTRLTVT.

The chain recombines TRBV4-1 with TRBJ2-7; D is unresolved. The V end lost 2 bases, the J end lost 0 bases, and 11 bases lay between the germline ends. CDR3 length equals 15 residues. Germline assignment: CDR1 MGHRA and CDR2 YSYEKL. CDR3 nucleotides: TGCGCCAGCAGCCAACAAGACTTGGGCTCCTACGAGCAGTACTTC. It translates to CASSQQDLGSYEQYF.

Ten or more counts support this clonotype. CDR3 sequence: CASSDTGAGQPQHF. The CDR3 DNA sequence: TGTGCCAGCAGCGATACAGGGGCGGGTCAGCCCCAGCATTTT. The rearrangement joins TRBV9 to TRBJ1-5; 7 bases line up with TRBD1. Germline CDR1 and CDR2: SGDLS and YYNGEE. The length of the CDR3 is 14 residues. The V gene end was trimmed by 3 bases and the J gene end by 6 bases; junction bases not matched to a gene: 6.

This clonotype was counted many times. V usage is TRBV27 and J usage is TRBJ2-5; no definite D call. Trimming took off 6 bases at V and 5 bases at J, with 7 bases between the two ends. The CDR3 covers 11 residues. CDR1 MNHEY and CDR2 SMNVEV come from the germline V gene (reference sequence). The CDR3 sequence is CASRRAETQYF. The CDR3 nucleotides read TGTGCCAGCAGAAGGGCGGAGACCCAGTACTTC.

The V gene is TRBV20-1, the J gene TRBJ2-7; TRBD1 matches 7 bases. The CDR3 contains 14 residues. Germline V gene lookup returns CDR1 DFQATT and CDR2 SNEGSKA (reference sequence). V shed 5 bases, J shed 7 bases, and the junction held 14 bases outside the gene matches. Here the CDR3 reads CSAPALQGLVEQYF. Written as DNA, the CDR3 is TGCAGTGCTCCAGCTCTACAGGGGTTGGTTGAGCAGTACTTC.

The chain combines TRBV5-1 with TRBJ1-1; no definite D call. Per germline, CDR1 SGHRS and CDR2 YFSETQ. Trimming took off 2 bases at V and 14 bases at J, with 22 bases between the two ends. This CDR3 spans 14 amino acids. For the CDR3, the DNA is TGCGCCAGCAGCTTCGGGGTCCCGAACACTGAACCCTTCTTT. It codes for CASSFGVPNTEPFF.

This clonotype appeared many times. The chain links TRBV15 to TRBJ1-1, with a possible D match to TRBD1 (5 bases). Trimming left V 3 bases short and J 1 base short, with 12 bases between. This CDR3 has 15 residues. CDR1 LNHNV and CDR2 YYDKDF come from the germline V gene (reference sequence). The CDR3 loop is CATSREGRRNTEAFF. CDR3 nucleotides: TGTGCCACCAGCAGGGAGGGACGGAGGAACACTGAAGCTTTCTTT. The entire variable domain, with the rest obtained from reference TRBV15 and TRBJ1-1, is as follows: DAMVIQNPRYQVTQFGKPVTLSCSQTLNHNVMYWYQQKSSQAPKLLFHYYDKDFNNEADTPDNFQSRRPNTSFCFLDIRSPGLGDTAMYLCATSREGRRNTEAFFGQGTRLTVV.

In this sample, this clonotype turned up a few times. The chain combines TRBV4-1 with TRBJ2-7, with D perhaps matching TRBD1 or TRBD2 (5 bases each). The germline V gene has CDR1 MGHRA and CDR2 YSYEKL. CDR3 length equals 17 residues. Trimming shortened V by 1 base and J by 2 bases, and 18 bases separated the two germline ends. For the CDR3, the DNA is TGCGCCAGCAGCCAAGTCCTCCGGGGCCAAAGGCCCTACGAGCAGTACTTC. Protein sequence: CASSQVLRGQRPYEQYF.